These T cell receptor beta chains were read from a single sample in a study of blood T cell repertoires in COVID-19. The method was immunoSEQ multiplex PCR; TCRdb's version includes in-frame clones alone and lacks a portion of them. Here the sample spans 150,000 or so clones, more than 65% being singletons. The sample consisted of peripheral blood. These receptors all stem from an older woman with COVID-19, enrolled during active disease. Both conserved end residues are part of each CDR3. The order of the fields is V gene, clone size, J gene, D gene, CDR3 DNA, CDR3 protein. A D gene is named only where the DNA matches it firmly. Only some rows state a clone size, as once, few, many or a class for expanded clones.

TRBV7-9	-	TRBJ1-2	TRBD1	TGTGCCAGCAGCTTAAGTCTGGGACAGGGTTCTGCTGGCTACACCTTC	CASSLSLGQGSAGYTF
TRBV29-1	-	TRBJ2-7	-	TGCAGCGCCACTTCTGGGCAGATTTACGAGCAGTACTTC	CSATSGQIYEQYF
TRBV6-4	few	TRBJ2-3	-	TGTGCCAGCAGTGCTTCCAGCACAGATACGCAGTATTTT	CASSASSTDTQYF
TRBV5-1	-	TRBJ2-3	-	TGCGCCAGCAGCCCTTCAGGAACGGCCACTGCGGGAACAGATACGCAGTATTTT	CASSPSGTATAGTDTQYF
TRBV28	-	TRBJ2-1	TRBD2	TGTGCCAGCAGTTTATCGGGACTAGGAGGCAATGAGCAGTTCTTC	CASSLSGLGGNEQFF
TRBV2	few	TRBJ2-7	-	TGTGCCAGCAGTCTGACTTCCGAGCAGTACTTC	CASSLTSEQYF
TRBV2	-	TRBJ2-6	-	TGTGCCAGCAGTGCTGACAGCTCTGGGGCCAACGTCCTGACTTTC	CASSADSSGANVLTF
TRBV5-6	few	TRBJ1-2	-	TGTGCCAGCAGTTTGGCAGACAGCAACTATGGCTACACCTTC	CASSLADSNYGYTF
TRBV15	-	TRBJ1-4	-	TGTGCCACCTCATTTGGCGGCTCGGATGAAAAACTGTTTTTT	CATSFGGSDEKLFF
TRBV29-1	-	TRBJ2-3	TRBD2	TGCAGCGTCGCCGAGCGGGAGGAGGTTGATACGCAGTATTTT	CSVAEREEVDTQYF
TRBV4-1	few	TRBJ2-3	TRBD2	TGCGCCAGCAGCCAACCCAGGACTAGCCTTGGCACAGATACGCAGTATTTT	CASSQPRTSLGTDTQYF
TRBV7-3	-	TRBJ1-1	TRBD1	TGTGCCAGCAGCATAGGGGGCCCCACTGAAGCTTTCTTT	CASSIGGPTEAFF
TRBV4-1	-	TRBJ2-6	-	TGCGCCAGCAGCCAAGAGGGCCTCGGGGCCAACGTCCTGACTTTC	CASSQEGLGANVLTF
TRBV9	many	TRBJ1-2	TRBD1	TGTGCCAGCAGCCCAGAGGGACAGGTGGGAACTATCTTTAACTATGGCTACACCTTC	CASSPEGQVGTIFNYGYTF
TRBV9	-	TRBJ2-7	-	TGTGCCAGCAGCGTAAGCCCGAACTACGAGCAGTACTTC	CASSVSPNYEQYF
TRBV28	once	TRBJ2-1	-	TGTGCCAGCAGTTTATTTCGGCAGGGGAACAATGAGCAGTTCTTC	CASSLFRQGNNEQFF
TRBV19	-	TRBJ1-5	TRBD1	TGTGCCAGTAGTATTACAGGGGTCCAGAGTCCCCAGCATTTT	CASSITGVQSPQHF
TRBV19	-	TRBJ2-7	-	TGTGCCAGTAGTTCCCCGGGGAGGACTACCGAGCAGTACTTC	CASSSPGRTTEQYF
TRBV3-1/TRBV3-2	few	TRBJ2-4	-	TGTGCCAGCAGCCGACAGGAGCACATTCAGTACTTC	CASSRQEHIQYF
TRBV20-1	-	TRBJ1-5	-	TGCAGTGCTAGTACTGGGGGCGGCCAGCCCCAGCATTTT	CSASTGGGQPQHF
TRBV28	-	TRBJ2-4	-	TGTGCCAGCAGTCCGGGGTGGGGCAAAAACATTCAGTACTTC	CASSPGWGKNIQYF
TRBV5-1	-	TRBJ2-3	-	TGCGCCAGCAGCCCCGGACTATCTACAGATACGCAGTATTTT	CASSPGLSTDTQYF
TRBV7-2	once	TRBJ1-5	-	TGTGCCAGCAGCTTAGGGGGAGGGAGTACTCAGCCCCAGCATTTT	CASSLGGGSTQPQHF
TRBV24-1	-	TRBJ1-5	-	TGTGCCACCAGTGGCCGGAGGGGAAATCAGCCCCAGCATTTT	CATSGRRGNQPQHF
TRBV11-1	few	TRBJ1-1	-	TGTGCCAGCAGCGTGATACAGGGACGGGGTGAAGCTTTCTTT	CASSVIQGRGEAFF
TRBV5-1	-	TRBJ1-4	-	TGCGCCAGCAGCTACCGGGGAGCAACTAATGAAAAACTGTTTTTT	CASSYRGATNEKLFF
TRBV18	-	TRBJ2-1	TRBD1	TGTGCCAGCTCACCAATACCAGGGGGTGAGCAGTTCTTC	CASSPIPGGEQFF
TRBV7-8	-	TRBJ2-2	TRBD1	TGTGCCAGCAGCTTACCGGGACAGGGCCTGACCGGGGAGCTGTTTTTT	CASSLPGQGLTGELFF
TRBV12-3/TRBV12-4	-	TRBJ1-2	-	TGTGCCAGCAGCCAGACTGAAAACTATGGCTACACCTTC	CASSQTENYGYTF
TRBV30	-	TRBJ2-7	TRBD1	TGTGCCTGGACACGGACAGGGTCGTCCTACGAGCAGTACTTC	CAWTRTGSSYEQYF
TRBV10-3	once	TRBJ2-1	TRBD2	TGTGCCATCAGTGACCCGGGACTAGCACTCATGGAGCAGTTCTTC	CAISDPGLALMEQFF
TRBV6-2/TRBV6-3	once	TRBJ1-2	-	TGTGCCAGCAGTTACGACAGGCGGTCTAACTATGGCTACACCTTC	CASSYDRRSNYGYTF
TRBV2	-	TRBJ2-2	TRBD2	TGTGCCAGCAGTGGGTCAGAACTAGCGGGAGGCGGGGAGCTGTTTTTT	CASSGSELAGGGELFF
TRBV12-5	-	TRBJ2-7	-	TGTGCTAGTGGTTTGGTTCCTTGCTGGGGAGGTGAGCAGTACTTC	CASGLVPCWGGEQYF
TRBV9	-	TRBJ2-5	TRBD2	TGTGCCAGCAGCGTAGGGGGGAACGGGAGGGCCGCTGAGACCCAGTACTTC	CASSVGGNGRAAETQYF
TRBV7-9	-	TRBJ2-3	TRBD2	TGTGCCAGCAGCTCGACTAGCGGACACACAGATACGCAGTATTTT	CASSSTSGHTDTQYF